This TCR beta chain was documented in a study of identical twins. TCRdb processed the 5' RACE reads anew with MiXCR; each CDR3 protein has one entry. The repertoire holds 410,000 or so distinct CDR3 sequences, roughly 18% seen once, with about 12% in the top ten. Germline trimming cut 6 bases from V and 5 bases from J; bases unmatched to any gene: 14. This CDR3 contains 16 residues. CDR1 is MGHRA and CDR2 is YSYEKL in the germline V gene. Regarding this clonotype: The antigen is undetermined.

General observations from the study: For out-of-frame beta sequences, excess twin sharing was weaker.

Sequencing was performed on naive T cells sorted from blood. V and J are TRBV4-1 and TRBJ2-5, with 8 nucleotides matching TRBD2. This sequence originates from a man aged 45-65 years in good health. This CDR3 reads CASRGGRGGGRETQYF. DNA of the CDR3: TGCGCCAGCAGGGGCGGTAGAGGCGGGGGGCGGGAGACCCAGTACTTC.